These T cell receptor beta chains were read from a single sample in a study of high-grade serous ovarian cancer treatment subgroups. Clones were sequenced by immunoSEQ multiplex PCR, and TCRdb holds only the in-frame ones, with some missing. The profile shows nearly 4,500 clones, about 72% of them singletons. The sequencing input was tumor tissue. These receptors were obtained from a human donor with high-grade serous ovarian cancer. Both conserved end residues are part of each CDR3. A D gene is named only where the DNA matches it firmly. Clone size is given for some rows only: seen once, a few or many times, or a class if the clone is expanded.

clone size: NA
J gene: TRBJ1-5
D gene: NA
V gene: TRBV5-6
CDR3 DNA: TGTGCCAGCAGCTTGGGGCGACGGGGGCCCAATCAGCCCCAGCATTTT
CDR3 protein: CASSLGRRGPNQPQHF

clone size: NA
J gene: TRBJ1-5
D gene: TRBD1
V gene: TRBV6-5
CDR3 DNA: TGTGCCAGCAGTCCGGGACAGGGAAGACATCAGCCCCAGCATTTT
CDR3 protein: CASSPGQGRHQPQHF

clone size: once
J gene: TRBJ2-2
D gene: NA
V gene: TRBV5-1
CDR3 DNA: TGCGCCAGCAGCTTGGGTTCAGGGAAGTACACCGGGGAGCTGTTTTTT
CDR3 protein: CASSLGSGKYTGELFF

clone size: few
J gene: TRBJ2-3
D gene: NA
V gene: TRBV5-1
CDR3 DNA: TGCGCCAGCAGCTTGGCCAGGGCGTCAGATACGCAGTATTTT
CDR3 protein: CASSLARASDTQYF

clone size: NA
J gene: TRBJ2-7
D gene: NA
V gene: TRBV4-2
CDR3 DNA: TGTGCCAGCAGCCCCCGATCTGCCCAGGGTTTGGGAACCTACGAGCAGTACTTC
CDR3 protein: CASSPRSAQGLGTYEQYF

clone size: once
J gene: TRBJ2-2
D gene: NA
V gene: TRBV27
CDR3 DNA: TGTGCCAGCAGTTTATTTTGGACATTGCGAGCGAACACCGGGGAGCTGTTTTTT
CDR3 protein: CASSLFWTLRANTGELFF

clone size: few
J gene: TRBJ1-5
D gene: NA
V gene: TRBV6-1
CDR3 DNA: TGTGCCAGCACGGTTACGGATAGCAATCAGCCCCAGCATTTT
CDR3 protein: CASTVTDSNQPQHF

clone size: NA
J gene: TRBJ2-7
D gene: NA
V gene: TRBV2
CDR3 DNA: TGTGCCAGCACCGACTACGAGCAGTACTTC
CDR3 protein: CASTDYEQYF

clone size: NA
J gene: TRBJ1-1
D gene: NA
V gene: TRBV6-5
CDR3 DNA: TGTGCCAGCAGTTACCCGGGACAACACACTGAAGCTTTCTTT
CDR3 protein: CASSYPGQHTEAFF

clone size: NA
J gene: TRBJ1-2
D gene: NA
V gene: TRBV5-6
CDR3 DNA: TGTGCCAGCAGCTTGTCAAATAAACATCTCTATGGCTACACCTTC
CDR3 protein: CASSLSNKHLYGYTF